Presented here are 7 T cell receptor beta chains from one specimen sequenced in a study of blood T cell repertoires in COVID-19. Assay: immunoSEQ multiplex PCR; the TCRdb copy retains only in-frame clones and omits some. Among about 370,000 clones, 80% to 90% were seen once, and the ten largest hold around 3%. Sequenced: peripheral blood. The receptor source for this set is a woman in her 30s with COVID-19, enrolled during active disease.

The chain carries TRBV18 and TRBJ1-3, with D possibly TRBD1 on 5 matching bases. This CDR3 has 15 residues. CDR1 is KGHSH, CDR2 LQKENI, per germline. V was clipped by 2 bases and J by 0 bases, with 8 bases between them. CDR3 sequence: CASSPIDSSGNTIYF. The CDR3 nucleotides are TGTGCCAGCTCACCAATCGACAGCTCTGGAAACACCATATATTTT.

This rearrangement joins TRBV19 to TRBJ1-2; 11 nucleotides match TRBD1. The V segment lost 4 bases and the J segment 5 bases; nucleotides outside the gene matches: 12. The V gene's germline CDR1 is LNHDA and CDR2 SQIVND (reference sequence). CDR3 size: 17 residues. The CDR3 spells CASSRLRDRGFFYGYTF. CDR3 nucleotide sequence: TGTGCCAGTAGTAGACTCCGGGACAGGGGGTTTTTTTATGGCTACACCTTC. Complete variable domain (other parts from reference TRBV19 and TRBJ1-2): DGGITQSPKYLFRKEGQNVTLSCEQNLNHDAMYWYRQDPGQGLRLIYYSQIVNDFQKGDIAEGYSVSREKKESFPLTVTSAQKNPTAFYLCASSRLRDRGFFYGYTFGSGTRLTVV.

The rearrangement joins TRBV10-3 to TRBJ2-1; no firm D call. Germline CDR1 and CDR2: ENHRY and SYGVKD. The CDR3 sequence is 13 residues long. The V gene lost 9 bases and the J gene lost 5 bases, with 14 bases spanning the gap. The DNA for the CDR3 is TGTGCCATTAGCACTGACCCAAACAATGAGCAGTTCTTC. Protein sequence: CAISTDPNNEQFF.

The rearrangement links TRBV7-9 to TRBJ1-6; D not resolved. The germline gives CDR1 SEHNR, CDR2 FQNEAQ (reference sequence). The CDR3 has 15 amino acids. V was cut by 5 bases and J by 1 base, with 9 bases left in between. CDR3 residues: CASSPPGSYNSPLHF. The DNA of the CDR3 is TGTGCCAGCAGCCCCCCGGGGTCCTATAATTCACCCCTCCACTTT. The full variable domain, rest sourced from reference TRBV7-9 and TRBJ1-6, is DTGVSQNPRHKITKRGQNVTFRCDPISEHNRLYWYRQTLGQGPEFLTYFQNEAQLEKSRLLSDRFSAERPKGSFSTLEIQRTEQGDSAMYLCASSPPGSYNSPLHFGNGTRLTVT.

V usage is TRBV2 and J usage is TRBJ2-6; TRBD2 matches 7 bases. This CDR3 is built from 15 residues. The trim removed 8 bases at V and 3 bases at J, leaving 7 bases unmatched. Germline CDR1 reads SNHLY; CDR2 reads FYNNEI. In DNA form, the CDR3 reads TGTGCCAGCGAGGGGAGGGGATTTGGGGCCAACGTCCTGACTTTC. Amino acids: CASEGRGFGANVLTF. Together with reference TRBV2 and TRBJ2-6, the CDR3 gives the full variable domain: EPEVTQTPSHQVTQMGQEVILRCVPISNHLYFYWYRQILGQKVEFLVSFYNNEISEKSEIFDDQFSVERPDGSNFTLKIRSTKLEDSAMYFCASEGRGFGANVLTFGAGSRLTVL.

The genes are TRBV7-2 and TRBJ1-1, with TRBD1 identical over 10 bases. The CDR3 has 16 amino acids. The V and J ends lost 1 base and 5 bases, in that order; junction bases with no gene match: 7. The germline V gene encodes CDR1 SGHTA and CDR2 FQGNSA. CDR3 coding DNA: TGTGCCAGCAGCTTAGGATCTGGGACAGGGGTGACTGAAGCTTTCTTT. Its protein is CASSLGSGTGVTEAFF. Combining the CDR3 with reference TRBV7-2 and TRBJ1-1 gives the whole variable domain GAGVSQSPSNKVTEKGKDVELRCDPISGHTALYWYRQSLGQGLEFLIYFQGNSAPDKSGLPSDRFSAERTGGSVSTLTIQRTQQEDSAVYLCASSLGSGTGVTEAFFGQGTRLTVV.

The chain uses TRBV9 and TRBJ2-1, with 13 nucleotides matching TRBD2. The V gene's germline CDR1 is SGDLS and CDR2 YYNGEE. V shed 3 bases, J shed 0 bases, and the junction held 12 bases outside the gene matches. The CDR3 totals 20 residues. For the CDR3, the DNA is TGTGCCAGCAGCGCACGACTAGCGGGAGGCCCGGGAAGCTCCTACAATGAGCAGTTCTTC. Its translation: CASSARLAGGPGSSYNEQFF.